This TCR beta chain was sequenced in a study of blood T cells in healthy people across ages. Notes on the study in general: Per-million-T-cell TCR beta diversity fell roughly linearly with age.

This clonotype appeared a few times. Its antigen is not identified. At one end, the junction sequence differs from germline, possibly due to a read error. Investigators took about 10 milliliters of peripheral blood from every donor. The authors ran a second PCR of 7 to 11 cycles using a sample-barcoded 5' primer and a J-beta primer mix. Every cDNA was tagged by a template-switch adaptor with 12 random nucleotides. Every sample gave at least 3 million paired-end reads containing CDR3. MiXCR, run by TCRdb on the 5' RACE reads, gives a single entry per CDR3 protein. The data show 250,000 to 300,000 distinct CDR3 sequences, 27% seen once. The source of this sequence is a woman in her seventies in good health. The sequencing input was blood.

The CDR3 coding sequence is TGTGCCAGCAGCCTAGCAGCGTTTGGGGGGGATACGCGGTATTTT. As protein: CASSLAAFGGDTRYF. The genes are TRBV7-2 and TRBJ2-3, with 7 positions matching TRBD2. The CDR3 covers 15 residues. CDR1 and CDR2 (germline): SGHTA, FQGNSA.